These 23 T cell receptor beta chains came from one sample sequenced in a study of human T cells and chemical hapten exposure listed by TCRdb under 2021. The method was RACE. The run used a NextSeq 500. TCRdb reworked the public reads: Q25 trimming with fastp, MiXCR clone assembly, productive beta chains retained. Entries that share a CDR3 protein sequence are merged under the most common genes and DNA. The sample table shows around 99,000 distinct CDR3 sequences, and over 10% are seen once. The ten most abundant clones make up approximately 2% of the sample. Sample time point, as interpreted from the label and publication: patch test 1, 2 weeks after DPC sensitization. The sample's treatment or condition, from its label and the paper: therapeutic diphenylcyclopropenone sensitization with weekly scalp DPC. The source was whole blood, collected in connection with sensitization to the hapten diphenylcyclopropenone (DPC). These receptors came from a woman in her 40s with alopecia areata. Some clones in this sample may be carry-over from other donors' samples.

V is TRBV12-3 or TRBV12-4 and J is TRBJ2-7, with TRBD2 matching over 8 bases. CDR3 length: 12 residues. Trimming cost V 7 bases and J 4 bases; bases outside gene matches: 3. The CDR3 reads CASTLADYEQYF. The CDR3 nucleotides read TGTGCCAGCACACTAGCGGATTACGAGCAGTACTTC.

This clonotype appeared a few times. The V gene is TRBV11-2, the J gene TRBJ2-5, with D possibly called TRBD1 or TRBD2 (6 bases each). Per germline, CDR1 SGHAT and CDR2 FQNNGV. With 6 bases removed from V and 4 bases from J, the gap between germline ends came to 12 bases. This CDR3 spans 13 amino acids. The CDR3 region has the DNA TGTGCCAGCAGGCTAGGGGGAGGAGAGACCCAGTACTTC. It translates to CASRLGGGETQYF.

The chain recombines TRBV6-2 or TRBV6-3 with TRBJ1-1; D gene uncertain. The V end was cut by 7 bases, the J end by 5 bases, with 14 bases between. The germline CDR1 and CDR2 sequences are MNHEY and SVGEGT. This CDR3 spans 13 amino acids. The CDR3 DNA follows: TGTGCCAGCATAAGTAAAGCGTGGACTGAAGCTTTCTTT. As protein: CASISKAWTEAFF.

The chain couples TRBV28 to TRBJ2-3; no clear D. The CDR3 has 13 amino acids. Germline V CDR1 and CDR2: MDHEN, SYDVKM. V lost 2 bases and J 1 base, leaving 4 bases between the germline ends. CDR3 DNA sequence: TGTGCCAGCAGTTTACTAGGCACAGATACGCAGTATTTT. Translating gives CASSLLGTDTQYF.

This clonotype was seen ten or more times. V and J are TRBV20-1 and TRBJ2-3; possible D gene TRBD2, 6 bases. Germline lookup yields CDR1 DFQATT and CDR2 SNEGSKA (reference sequence). The CDR3 length is 15 residues. Trimming cost V 3 bases and J 2 bases, with 15 bases left between them. The CDR3 is CSASGRRGNTDTQYF. The CDR3 DNA follows: TGCAGTGCTAGCGGTAGGAGGGGAAACACAGATACGCAGTATTTT.

CDR3: CASSLEGKTGELFF. CDR3 coding DNA: TGTGCCAGCAGCTTAGAAGGGAAAACCGGGGAGCTGTTTTTT. The chain has TRBV7-3 and TRBJ2-2; the D is unclear. This CDR3 comprises 14 residues. V was shortened by 2 bases and J by 5 bases, with 9 bases between the two germline ends. Germline V gene lookup returns CDR1 SGHTA and CDR2 FQGTGA.

J is TRBJ2-7 and V is TRBV6-2 or TRBV6-3; 9 bases match TRBD2. V was clipped by 2 bases and J by 2 bases; unmatched bases: 4. The germline gives CDR1 MNHEY, CDR2 SVGEGT. The CDR3 sequence is 15 residues long. CDR3 loop: CASSYGLAGTYEQYF. CDR3 DNA: TGTGCCAGCAGTTACGGGCTAGCGGGAACCTACGAGCAGTACTTC.

This clonotype turned up a few times. The chain is built from TRBV19 and TRBJ2-6; D remains ambiguous. CDR1 and CDR2 from the germline V gene are LNHDA and SQIVND (reference sequence). The ends were cut back, 5 bases at V and 0 bases at J, with 5 bases in the middle. This CDR3 is built from 14 residues. CDR3 in DNA: TGTGCCAGTAGTTTGGGCTCTGGGGCCAACGTCCTGACTTTC. Translation: CASSLGSGANVLTF.

This clonotype was seen many times. The rearrangement joins TRBV29-1 to TRBJ2-5; TRBD1 might be the D (5 bases). CDR1 is SQVTM, CDR2 ANQGSEA, per germline. V was trimmed by 3 bases and J by 5 bases, leaving 13 bases between them. The CDR3 has 13 amino acids. The CDR3 region has the DNA TGCAGCGTTGAGGGGCCCCCGGCGGAGACCCAGTACTTC. Amino acid sequence: CSVEGPPAETQYF.

Only a few counts were recorded for this clonotype. The chain combines TRBV29-1 with TRBJ1-6, with 7 positions matching TRBD1. The CDR3 has 13 residues. After removal of 7 bases from V and 7 bases from J, the junction contained 7 bases not matched to a gene. CDR1 is SQVTM and CDR2 is ANQGSEA in the germline V gene. The CDR3 loop is CSARDSPNSPLHF. CDR3 DNA sequence: TGCAGCGCCCGGGACAGTCCGAATTCACCCCTCCACTTT.

This chain connects TRBV20-1 to TRBJ1-5; 8 bases fit TRBD1. V shed 2 bases and J 6 bases; nucleotides not matched to a gene: 6. Germline V gene data show CDR1 as DFQATT and CDR2 as SNEGSKA (reference sequence). The CDR3 has 14 amino acids. In DNA form, the CDR3 reads TGCAGTGCTAGATGGCAGGGGGCAATTCAGCCCCAGCATTTT. This codes for CSARWQGAIQPQHF.

This clonotype was seen more than once but under ten times. The rearrangement joins TRBV7-2 to TRBJ2-1; unclear D gene. Trimming took off 3 bases at V and 8 bases at J, with 8 bases between the two ends. Germline CDR1 reads SGHTA; CDR2 reads FQGNSA. This CDR3 contains 12 residues. For the CDR3, the DNA is TGTGCCAGCAGCTTTCAGGTCCATGAGCAGTTCTTC. Translation gives CASSFQVHEQFF.

The genes are TRBV15 and TRBJ2-3; D is unresolved. This CDR3 contains 13 residues. The V and J ends lost 0 bases and 4 bases respectively, with 5 bases between them. Germline lookup yields CDR1 LNHNV and CDR2 YYDKDF (reference sequence). The CDR3 DNA follows: TGTGCCACCAGCAGAGATCTGGCAGATACGCAGTATTTT. It is translated as CATSRDLADTQYF.

The sample holds one count of this clonotype. The chain couples TRBV12-3 or TRBV12-4 to TRBJ1-5; D remains unclear. V shed 6 bases and J shed 3 bases, with 12 bases lying between them. The CDR3 loop spans 14 amino acids. The CDR3 spells CASSGTWFNQPQHF. The CDR3 bases are TGTGCCAGCAGCGGTACATGGTTCAATCAGCCCCAGCATTTT.

This clonotype was found many times. The chain carries TRBV11-3 and TRBJ2-2, with D perhaps matching TRBD1 or TRBD2 (5 bases each). Trimming removed 5 bases at V and 0 bases at J, with 16 bases between. Germline CDR1 and CDR2: SGHNT and YENEEA. This CDR3 contains 17 residues. The CDR3 DNA reads as TGTGCCAGCAGCCCCGCCGGGGCAGGGTCGAACACCGGGGAGCTGTTTTTT. It is translated as CASSPAGAGSNTGELFF.

This rearrangement joins TRBV18 to TRBJ2-7, with 7 bases aligning to TRBD1. Germline CDR1 and CDR2: KGHSH and LQKENI. The CDR3 contains 14 residues. Germline trimming cut 1 base from V and 7 bases from J; bases unmatched to any gene: 7. The CDR3 DNA reads as TGTGCCAGCTCACCACAAGGACAGGTGGGGGAGCAGTACTTC. Protein sequence: CASSPQGQVGEQYF.

This clonotype was seen only a few times. The chain carries TRBV11-2 and TRBJ2-3; 9 bases align to TRBD2. Germline CDR1 and CDR2: SGHAT and FQNNGV. Trimming took 2 bases from V and 0 from J; bases not matched to a gene: 6. This CDR3 contains 17 residues. In DNA form, the CDR3 reads TGTGCCAGCAGCTTATATCTAGCGGGAACTAGCACAGATACGCAGTATTTT. Amino acid sequence: CASSLYLAGTSTDTQYF.

This clonotype was detected a few times. This chain joins TRBV7-3 and TRBJ2-1; 8 nucleotides line up with TRBD2. Germline V gene data show CDR1 as SGHTA and CDR2 as FQGTGA. This CDR3 contains 14 residues. The junction had 4 bases not matched to a gene; V was cut back by 5 bases and J by 4 bases. The CDR3 DNA reads TGTGCCAGCAGCCCCGCGGGGGGTTACAATGAGCAGTTCTTC. Encoded protein: CASSPAGGYNEQFF.

In its sample, this clonotype was seen a few times. The rearrangement joins TRBV7-9 to TRBJ2-5; D gene unclear. V was clipped by 4 bases and J by 2 bases, with 14 bases between them. The germline gives CDR1 SEHNR, CDR2 FQNEAQ (reference sequence). The CDR3 is made up of 15 amino acids. The CDR3 DNA reads as TGTGCCAGCAGCTCCAAGGCCCGGGTACAAGAGACCCAGTACTTC. Translating it yields CASSSKARVQETQYF.

In this sample, this clonotype turned up many times. The J gene is TRBJ2-3, the V gene TRBV29-1; 13 positions agree with TRBD2. Germline CDR1 reads SQVTM; CDR2 reads ANQGSEA. The CDR3 has 14 residues. The J segment lost 4 bases and the V segment lost 6 bases, leaving 4 bases of the junction unmatched. CDR3 nucleotides: TGCAGCGTACTAGCGGGAGGGCCAGCAGATACGCAGTATTTT. Residues: CSVLAGGPADTQYF.

This clonotype was counted a few times. This sequence joins TRBV27 and TRBJ1-1; D is ambiguous. Germline V gene sequence: CDR1 MNHEY, CDR2 SMNVEV (reference sequence). With 6 bases removed from V and 4 bases from J, the gap between germline ends came to 12 bases. CDR3 length: 13 amino acids. The CDR3 region has the DNA TGTGCCAGCAGCCTATACCTTCGCACTGAAGCTTTCTTT. It codes for CASSLYLRTEAFF.

In its sample, this clonotype was seen a few times. V is TRBV20-1 and J is TRBJ2-7; D remains ambiguous. The germline V and J ends were trimmed by 3 bases and 6 bases, with 9 bases remaining between them. The length of the CDR3 is 11 residues. The germline V gene encodes CDR1 DFQATT and CDR2 SNEGSKA (reference sequence). The CDR3 DNA follows: TGCAGTGCTAGCGGGTCGGGCGAGCAGTACTTC. Translation gives CSASGSGEQYF.

The chain carries TRBV19 and TRBJ1-4; D uncertain. V dropped 6 bases and J dropped 8 bases, with 4 bases sitting between them. This CDR3 comprises 10 residues. Germline lookup yields CDR1 LNHDA and CDR2 SQIVND (reference sequence). CDR3 region: CASRGEKLFF. In DNA, the CDR3 is TGTGCCAGTAGAGGGGAAAAACTGTTTTTT.